The 10 T cell receptor beta chains presented below share a single source sample, sequenced in a study of CD8 T cells in Susac syndrome. RNA amounts of about 0.5 to 1 ug underwent reverse transcription with random hexamers. TCRdb re-derived calls from the immunoSEQ multiplex PCR reads in MiXCR, one entry per CDR3 protein. The data show about 190,000 distinct CDR3 sequences, 90% to 95% seen once. The sequencing sample was made of CD4+ T cells from PBMCs. The receptor source for this set is a human donor in good health.

The chain recombines TRBV12-3 or TRBV12-4 with TRBJ1-1; 8 positions match TRBD1. The J segment lost 10 bases and the V segment lost 4 bases, leaving 14 bases of the junction unmatched. This CDR3 region has 15 residues. Here the CDR3 reads CASSSRQGIGLRAFF. CDR3 sequence (DNA): TGTGCCAGCAGTTCCCGACAGGGGATTGGGTTAAGAGCTTTCTTT.

The CDR3 sequence is CSASLAMKNIQYF. The DNA of the CDR3 is TGCAGTGCTAGCCTAGCGATGAAAAACATTCAGTACTTC. The chain uses TRBV20-1 and TRBJ2-4; a possible D gene is TRBD2 (6 bases). Per the germline V gene, CDR1 is DFQATT and CDR2 is SNEGSKA (reference sequence). V was clipped by 3 bases and J by 4 bases, with 10 bases between them. This CDR3 comprises 13 residues.

This sequence joins TRBV4-1 and TRBJ2-1; a possible D gene is TRBD1 (5 bases). Per the germline V gene, CDR1 is MGHRA and CDR2 is YSYEKL. The CDR3 extends over 16 amino acids. V lost 1 base and J lost 5, with 15 bases in between. CDR3 loop: CASSQGSGPANNEQFF. The CDR3 DNA reads TGCGCCAGCAGCCAAGGATCAGGGCCCGCAAACAATGAGCAGTTCTTC.

The chain recombines TRBV5-8 with TRBJ1-5; D gene ambiguous. Per the germline V gene, CDR1 is SGHTS and CDR2 is YDEGEE. V lost 9 bases and J 6 bases, leaving 13 bases between the germline ends. This CDR3 contains 12 residues. CDR3 bases: TGTGCCACCCACGCCCTCAGTCAGCCCCAGCATTTT. Protein sequence: CATHALSQPQHF.

The V gene is TRBV10-3, the J gene TRBJ1-2, with D hard to call. Germline lookup yields CDR1 ENHRY and CDR2 SYGVKD. The V gene lost 0 bases and the J gene lost 2 bases, with 4 bases spanning the gap. The CDR3 contains 13 residues. DNA of the CDR3: TGTGCCATCAGTGAGTCGATGAACTATGGCTACACCTTC. The encoded protein is CAISESMNYGYTF.

J is TRBJ1-2 and V is TRBV27; 10 bases agree with TRBD1. The CDR3 runs to 15 residues. Losses at the gene ends were 6 bases for V and 5 bases for J; bases not matched to a gene: 9. CDR1 is MNHEY, CDR2 SMNVEV, per germline (reference sequence). CDR3 in amino acids: CASSLTGTGEYGYTF. CDR3 coding DNA: TGTGCCAGCAGCCTAACCGGGACAGGGGAGTATGGCTACACCTTC.

This chain connects TRBV12-3 or TRBV12-4 to TRBJ2-5, with D uncertain. The CDR3 runs to 12 residues. V was trimmed by 6 bases and J by 4 bases, leaving 9 bases between them. The CDR3 region has the DNA TGTGCCAGCAGCCAGGCCCCAGAGACCCAGTACTTC. Its protein is CASSQAPETQYF.

The chain links TRBV11-1 to TRBJ2-6; 7 positions agree with TRBD1. The CDR3 length is 20 residues. Germline V gene sequence: CDR1 SGHAT, CDR2 FQDESV (reference sequence). V shed 5 bases and J 2 bases; nucleotides not matched to a gene: 18. CDR3 residues: CASSKPKLGQAAPGANVLTF. Here the CDR3 DNA reads TGTGCCAGCAGCAAACCGAAATTAGGACAGGCGGCACCTGGGGCCAACGTCCTGACTTTC. The full variable domain, in which reference TRBV11-1 and TRBJ2-6 provide the parts outside the CDR3, is EAEVAQSPRYKITEKSQAVAFWCDPISGHATLYWYRQILGQGPELLVQFQDESVVDDSQLPKDRFSAERLKGVDSTLKIQPAELGDSAMYLCASSKPKLGQAAPGANVLTFGAGSRLTVL.

The V call is TRBV12-3 or TRBV12-4, the J call TRBJ2-2; 9 bases are a match to TRBD2. The length of the CDR3 is 16 residues. With V trimmed by 6 bases and J by 2 bases, 7 bases remained unmatched. The CDR3 nucleotides read TGTGCCAGCAGCCGTAGACTAGCGGAAAACACCGGGGAGCTGTTTTTT. The encoded protein is CASSRRLAENTGELFF.

The rearrangement uses TRBV20-1 and TRBJ2-1, with D perhaps matching TRBD1 or TRBD2 (5 bases each). The CDR3 is 12 residues long. The V end lost 3 bases, the J end lost 10 bases, and 13 bases lay between the germline ends. The germline CDR1 and CDR2 sequences are DFQATT and SNEGSKA (reference sequence). The CDR3 loop reads CSASSLRDEQFF. In nucleotides, the CDR3 is TGCAGTGCTAGCTCCCTACGGGACGAGCAGTTCTTC.